This T cell receptor beta chain was recovered during a study of blood T cell repertoires in COVID-19. Authors' analysis steps: Reference gene primer amplification in the assay estimated nucleated cell counts. Assay: immunoSEQ multiplex PCR; the TCRdb copy retains only in-frame clones and omits some. V and J calls and clone size follow that table, whereas D and trimming were derived from the DNA. The data show some 150,000 clones, 75% to 85% seen once. The length of the CDR3 is 15 residues. V lost 2 bases and J lost 3; bases outside the gene matches: 4. CDR1 and CDR2 (germline): MNHNS, SASEGT. Sequenced input: peripheral blood. This sequence joins TRBV6-1 and TRBJ2-7; 10 nucleotides agree with TRBD1. The TCR comes from a man in his fifties or sixties with acute or convalescent COVID-19. The CDR3 DNA reads as TGTGCCAGCAGTGAAACCGGGACAGGGGTCTACGAGCAGTACTTC. Translated: CASSETGTGVYEQYF.